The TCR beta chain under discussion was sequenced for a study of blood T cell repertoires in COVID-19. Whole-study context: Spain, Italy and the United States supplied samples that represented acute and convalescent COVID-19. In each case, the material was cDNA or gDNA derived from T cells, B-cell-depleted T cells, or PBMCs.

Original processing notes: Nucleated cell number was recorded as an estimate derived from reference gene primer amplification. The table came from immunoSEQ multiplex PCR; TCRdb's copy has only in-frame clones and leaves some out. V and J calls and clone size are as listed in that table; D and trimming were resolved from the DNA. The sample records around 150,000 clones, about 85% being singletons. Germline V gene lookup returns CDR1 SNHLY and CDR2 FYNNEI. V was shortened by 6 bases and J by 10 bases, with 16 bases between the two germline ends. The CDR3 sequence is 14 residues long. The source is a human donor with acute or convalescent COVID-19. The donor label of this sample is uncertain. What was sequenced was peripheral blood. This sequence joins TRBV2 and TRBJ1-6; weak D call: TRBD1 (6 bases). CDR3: CASSSGGARSPLHF. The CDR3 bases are TGTGCCAGCAGCAGCGGGGGGGCGCGGTCACCCCTCCACTTT.